This TCR beta chain was identified in a study of blood T cell repertoires in COVID-19. Original methodology: Amplification of reference gene primers provided the estimated nucleated cell counts. Assay: immunoSEQ multiplex PCR; the TCRdb copy retains only in-frame clones and omits some. D and trimming were read from the DNA, whereas the V and J calls and clone size are those reported in that table. The sample has 200,000 to 250,000 clones; more than 75% are singletons. As concerns this clone: This sample includes further DNA sequences coding for the same CDR3.

Unmatched junction bases numbered 1, after V lost 1 base and J lost 2 bases. Germline CDR1 reads LGHNA; CDR2 reads YSLEER. The CDR3 contains 16 residues. Input material: peripheral blood. The J gene is TRBJ2-5, the V gene TRBV4-3, with TRBD2 identical over 13 bases. This receptor was taken from a woman in her 70s with active or convalescent COVID-19. CDR3 nucleotide sequence: TGCGCCAGCAGCCAAGGACTAGCGGGAGGTCAAGAGACCCAGTACTTC. It translates to CASSQGLAGGQETQYF.